These 27 T cell receptor beta chains were all obtained from the same sample, sequenced in a study of T cell responses to AZD1222 COVID-19 vaccine. TCRdb's table, derived via immunoSEQ multiplex PCR, lists solely in-frame clones and lacks some. The profile covers approximately 100,000 clones, with about nine tenths appearing a single time and 45% to 55% taken by the ten largest. The sequences come from peripheral blood, collected on day 0 of AZD1222 vaccination. The receptor source for this set is an adult in good health.

This chain joins TRBV6-1 and TRBJ2-3; 7 bases align to TRBD1. The J segment lost 6 bases and the V segment lost 1 base, leaving 7 bases of the junction unmatched. Germline CDR1 reads MNHNS; CDR2 reads SASEGT. This CDR3 has 15 residues. Here the CDR3 reads CASSEETGWADTQYF. The CDR3, as DNA: TGTGCCAGCAGTGAAGAGACAGGGTGGGCTGATACGCAGTATTTT.

The gene calls are TRBV11-2 and TRBJ1-2, with a weak D call TRBD1 (5 bases). CDR3 length: 15 residues. Germline V CDR1 and CDR2: SGHAT, FQNNGV. Trimming stripped 5 bases from V and 1 base from J, with 14 bases between. The CDR3 loop is CASSRTDTHNYGYTF. The CDR3 DNA sequence: TGTGCCAGCAGCCGAACGGACACACATAACTATGGCTACACCTTC. Filled out from reference TRBV11-2 and TRBJ1-2, the complete variable domain reads EAGVAQSPRYKIIEKRQSVAFWCNPISGHATLYWYQQILGQGPKLLIQFQNNGVVDDSQLPKDRFSAERLKGVDSTLKIQPAKLEDSAVYLCASSRTDTHNYGYTFGSGTRLTVV.

This clone has a single count. The gene calls are TRBV28 and TRBJ2-7; D unclear. V was trimmed by 3 bases and J by 0 bases, leaving 6 bases between them. The germline CDR1 and CDR2 sequences are MDHEN and SYDVKM. The CDR3 loop spans 13 amino acids. The chain's CDR3 is CASSFRPSYEQYF. The CDR3 DNA reads TGTGCCAGCAGTTTCAGGCCCTCCTACGAGCAGTACTTC.

The genes are TRBV2 and TRBJ2-7; 11 positions agree with TRBD2. This CDR3 comprises 14 residues. The germline V gene encodes CDR1 SNHLY and CDR2 FYNNEI. J was trimmed by 4 bases and V by 4 bases; bases with no gene match: 3. The DNA of the CDR3 is TGTGCCAGCAGTGCCGGGACTAGCGGATACGAGCAGTACTTC. As protein: CASSAGTSGYEQYF.

The chain uses TRBV11-1 and TRBJ1-6; 7 bases line up with TRBD1. Germline V gene lookup returns CDR1 SGHAT and CDR2 FQDESV (reference sequence). Losses at the gene ends were 5 bases for V and 10 bases for J; bases not matched to a gene: 8. The CDR3 sequence is 14 residues long. The CDR3 DNA reads TGTGCCAGCAGCCGCCGGGACAGTAGCTCACCCCTCCACTTT. It is translated as CASSRRDSSSPLHF.

The chain couples TRBV5-1 to TRBJ1-4; D uncertain. The germline gives CDR1 SGHRS, CDR2 YFSETQ. The CDR3 totals 14 residues. With 4 bases removed from V and 4 bases from J, the gap between germline ends came to 11 bases. The CDR3 loop reads CASSERADNEKLFF. The CDR3 nucleotides are TGCGCCAGCAGCGAAAGGGCAGATAATGAAAAACTGTTTTTT. The variable domain in full, with the rest retrieved from reference TRBV5-1 and TRBJ1-4, is KAGVTQTPRYLIKTRGQQVTLSCSPISGHRSVSWYQQTPGQGLQFLFEYFSETQRNKGNFPGRFSGRQFSNSRSEMNVSTLELGDSALYLCASSERADNEKLFFGSGTQLSVL.

The V gene is TRBV20-1, the J gene TRBJ1-6, with D tentatively TRBD1 (6 bases). Per germline, CDR1 DFQATT and CDR2 SNEGSKA (reference sequence). V was clipped by 3 bases and J by 4 bases, with 19 bases between them. The CDR3 sequence is 17 residues long. The CDR3 region is CSASGFWDTWYNSPLHF. The CDR3 DNA reads TGCAGTGCTAGTGGTTTTTGGGACACATGGTATAATTCACCCCTCCACTTT.

The V and J genes are TRBV15 and TRBJ2-1; the D gene could be TRBD1 or TRBD2 (6 bases each). The CDR3 extends over 16 amino acids. Trimming cost V 1 base and J 4 bases, with 14 bases left between them. From germline, CDR1 is LNHNV and CDR2 YYDKDF (reference sequence). DNA for the CDR3: TGTGCCACCAGCAGAGGAGGGGGGCAAATTTACAATGAGCAGTTCTTC. This sequence encodes CATSRGGGQIYNEQFF.

This clone was seen only once. V is TRBV28 and J is TRBJ2-1; D gene uncertain. The V end lost 6 bases, the J end lost 1 base, and 16 bases lay between the germline ends. Germline CDR1 reads MDHEN; CDR2 reads SYDVKM. The CDR3 extends over 16 amino acids. The CDR3 is CASSAFLVSSYNEQFF. The CDR3 nucleotides read TGTGCCAGCAGCGCATTTCTAGTATCATCCTACAATGAGCAGTTCTTC.

This chain connects TRBV29-1 to TRBJ2-1; unclear D gene. This CDR3 is built from 10 residues. Germline loops: CDR1 SQVTM, CDR2 ANQGSEA. V was trimmed by 8 bases and J by 6 bases, leaving 8 bases between them. CDR3 residues: CSTIANEQFF. Written as DNA, the CDR3 is TGCAGCACCATCGCCAATGAGCAGTTCTTC.

A single count supports this clone. The gene calls are TRBV28 and TRBJ1-6; 9 nucleotides line up with TRBD1. This CDR3 contains 13 residues. The V segment lost 9 bases and the J segment 8 bases; nucleotides outside the gene matches: 5. CDR1 is MDHEN, CDR2 SYDVKM, per germline. The CDR3 loop reads CASRQGGYSPLHF. DNA of the CDR3: TGTGCCAGTCGACAGGGGGGGTATTCACCCCTCCACTTT.

The chain recombines TRBV5-1 with TRBJ2-3, with D possibly called TRBD1 or TRBD2 (5 bases each). The germline V and J ends were trimmed by 3 bases and 1 base, with 18 bases remaining between them. The CDR3 is made up of 17 amino acids. CDR1 and CDR2 (germline): SGHRS, YFSETQ. The DNA of the CDR3 is TGCGCCAGCAGCTCAGGTCTGTCGGGACGGCGCACAGATACGCAGTATTTT. Translation gives CASSSGLSGRRTDTQYF.

V is TRBV11-2 and J is TRBJ2-7, with 9 bases matching TRBD2. Germline V lookup: CDR1 SGHAT, CDR2 FQNNGV. V trimming: 4 bases; J trimming: 4 bases; junction bases outside the gene matches: 14. The CDR3 covers 17 residues. CDR3: CASSYPRGAGGKYEQYF. The CDR3 DNA reads as TGTGCCAGCAGCTATCCTCGTGGGGCGGGAGGGAAATACGAGCAGTACTTC.

The V call is TRBV2, the J call TRBJ2-5, with D perhaps TRBD1 or TRBD2 (5 bases each). CDR1 is SNHLY and CDR2 is FYNNEI in the germline V gene. CDR3 length: 13 amino acids. Trimming cost V 5 bases and J 4 bases, with 11 bases left between them. This chain's CDR3 is CASSSGRGETQYF. The CDR3 region has the DNA TGTGCCAGCAGTTCGGGACGGGGAGAGACCCAGTACTTC.

This clone was seen just once. The gene calls are TRBV3-1 (or the pseudogene TRBV3-2) and TRBJ2-7; D uncertain. This CDR3 contains 13 residues. Between the trimmed V and J ends, which lost 1 base and 1 base, there was a span of 5 bases. Looked up from germline, CDR1 is LGHDT and CDR2 is YNNKEL (reference sequence). CDR3: CASSQGRSYEQYF. CDR3 in DNA: TGTGCCAGCAGCCAAGGAAGGTCCTACGAGCAGTACTTC.

This chain uses TRBV9 with TRBJ1-3; 7 positions match TRBD1. The CDR3 runs to 17 residues. From germline, CDR1 is SGDLS and CDR2 YYNGEE. After removal of 0 bases from V and 0 bases from J, the junction contained 6 bases not matched to a gene. The CDR3 protein is CASSVGGTDSSGNTIYF. CDR3 sequence (DNA): TGTGCCAGCAGCGTAGGAGGGACAGATAGCTCTGGAAACACCATATATTTT. The full variable domain, its missing parts supplied by reference TRBV9 and TRBJ1-3, is DSGVTQTPKHLITATGQRVTLRCSPRSGDLSVYWYQQSLDQGLQFLIQYYNGEERAKGNILERFSAQQFPDLHSELNLSSLELGDSALYFCASSVGGTDSSGNTIYFGEGSWLTVV.

The chain is built from TRBV10-3 and TRBJ2-3; no reliable D call. V lost 2 bases to trimming and J lost 2 bases, with 8 bases between them. Germline CDR1 and CDR2: ENHRY and SYGVKD. The CDR3 has 14 residues. CDR3: CAISEAIATDTQYF. CDR3 bases: TGTGCCATCAGTGAGGCGATAGCCACAGATACGCAGTATTTT.

V gene TRBV10-3 combines with J gene TRBJ2-1; 13 bases line up with TRBD2. Germline V gene sequence: CDR1 ENHRY, CDR2 SYGVKD. The CDR3 runs to 15 residues. V gave up 6 bases and J gave up 8 bases; unmatched junction bases: 7. The CDR3 DNA reads TGTGCCATCAGCCAACTAGCGGGAGGGCCAGATGAGCAGTTCTTC. Its translation is CAISQLAGGPDEQFF.

The chain uses TRBV7-6 and TRBJ1-1, with D uncertain. This CDR3 is 13 amino acids long. Germline lookup yields CDR1 SGHVS and CDR2 FNYEAQ. The CDR3 DNA sequence: TGTGCGAGCGCCGTTCTGTGGAATACTGAAGCTTTCTTT. Protein sequence: CASAVLWNTEAFF.

This chain connects TRBV7-8 to TRBJ2-3, with a weak D call TRBD2 (5 bases). V lost 2 bases and J 7 bases, leaving 13 bases between the germline ends. The CDR3 extends over 14 amino acids. Germline V CDR1 and CDR2: SGHVS, FQNEAQ. CDR3 DNA sequence: TGTGCCAGCAGCTTACCGGGGTTAGCACATACGCAGTATTTT. Protein product: CASSLPGLAHTQYF.

The rearrangement links TRBV28 to TRBJ2-7, with TRBD2 matching over 11 bases. V gave up 6 bases and J gave up 0 bases; unmatched junction bases: 4. Germline CDR1 MDHEN, CDR2 SYDVKM. This CDR3 is built from 15 residues. For the CDR3, the DNA is TGTGCCAGCAGGGGGACTAGCGGCAACTCCTACGAGCAGTACTTC. This translates into CASRGTSGNSYEQYF.

This chain connects TRBV10-2 to TRBJ2-1; unclear D gene. V shed 4 bases and J shed 2 bases, with 15 bases lying between them. The germline CDR1 and CDR2 sequences are WSHSY and SAAADI. The CDR3 contains 16 residues. CDR3 nucleotide sequence: TGCGCCAGCAGTGGTATCCCCACAGAGGCCTACAATGAGCAGTTCTTC. Residues: CASSGIPTEAYNEQFF.

CDR3 amino acids: CASSPPVDTYEQYF. The CDR3 DNA is TGTGCCAGCAGCCCGCCGGTCGACACCTACGAGCAGTACTTC. The chain links TRBV28 to TRBJ2-7; D is uncertain. Germline CDR1 MDHEN, CDR2 SYDVKM. The CDR3 is 14 residues long. Trimming left V 6 bases short and J 2 bases short, with 14 bases between.

The chain is built from TRBV5-5 and TRBJ2-7, with unresolved D. The CDR3 extends over 14 amino acids. V gave up 8 bases and J gave up 0 bases, with 15 bases separating them. CDR1 is SGHKS and CDR2 is YYEKEE in the germline V gene (reference sequence). The CDR3 DNA sequence: TGTGCCAGTGGGGATCTCAAACCCTCCTACGAGCAGTACTTC. Its protein is CASGDLKPSYEQYF.

The genes are TRBV10-1 and TRBJ2-1; 11 nucleotides line up with TRBD2. From germline, CDR1 is WNHNN and CDR2 SYGVQD (reference sequence). The CDR3 is made up of 16 amino acids. With 4 bases clipped from V and 7 bases from J, the junction kept 9 bases outside the gene matches. CDR3 DNA sequence: TGCGCCAGCAGTGCCCGAGTAGCGGGAGGGAGGAATGAGCAGTTCTTC. It is translated as CASSARVAGGRNEQFF.

The chain is built from TRBV28 and TRBJ1-2, with D tentatively TRBD1 (5 bases). Looked up from germline, CDR1 is MDHEN and CDR2 is SYDVKM. V shed 4 bases and J shed 7 bases, with 13 bases lying between them. CDR3 length: 13 amino acids. CDR3 in amino acids: CASSSAGIFGYTF. The DNA for the CDR3 is TGTGCCAGCAGTTCCGCAGGGATCTTTGGCTACACCTTC.

The rearrangement links TRBV13 to TRBJ1-1; TRBD1 might be the D (5 bases). Trimming took 7 bases from V and 5 from J, leaving 20 bases between them. This CDR3 is built from 15 residues. Germline CDR1 PRHDT, CDR2 FYEKMQ (reference sequence). CDR3 in amino acids: CASTHNPQGKTEAFF. CDR3 sequence (DNA): TGTGCCAGCACCCATAACCCCCAGGGTAAGACTGAAGCTTTCTTT.